Below, 28 T cell receptor beta chains from the same sample are listed, as sequenced in a study of T cells in tumors after PD-1 blockade. Some clones are missing from TCRdb's copy, which holds only in-frame ones; the method was immunoSEQ multiplex PCR. The sample shows 55,000 to 65,000 clones, around 80% of them seen only once. Sequenced material: PBMCs, taken before anti-PD-1 treatment. These TCRs come from a human donor with basal cell carcinoma.

The chain uses TRBV28 and TRBJ2-3; D is perhaps TRBD1 or TRBD2 (6 bases each). There are 13 residues in the CDR3. Per the germline V gene, CDR1 is MDHEN and CDR2 is SYDVKM. Trimming left V 7 bases short and J 6 bases short, with 14 bases between. Here the CDR3 reads CASTLSGADTQYF. In DNA form, the CDR3 reads TGTGCCAGCACCTTATCGGGGGCGGATACGCAGTATTTT.

The table lists this clone with a few counts. This sequence joins TRBV12-5 and TRBJ1-5; the match to TRBD1 covers 8 bases. CDR3 length: 20 amino acids. Germline-derived CDR1 and CDR2 are LGHNT and FRNRAP. V trimming: 1 base; J trimming: 0 bases; junction bases outside the gene matches: 14. Written as DNA, the CDR3 is TGTGCTAGTGGTTTGGCACCCCCCGGACAGGGACCCTATAGCAATCAGCCCCAGCATTTT. Protein sequence: CASGLAPPGQGPYSNQPQHF.

The rearrangement joins TRBV12-5 to TRBJ2-4, with 7 nucleotides matching TRBD1. The CDR3 runs 14 residues. Trimming at V came to 6 bases and at J to 3 bases, leaving 5 bases not matched to a gene. Per germline, CDR1 LGHNT and CDR2 FRNRAP. The DNA of the CDR3 is TGTGCTAGTGGCCCAGGGACAGACAAAAACATTCAGTACTTC. It is translated as CASGPGTDKNIQYF.

The V call is TRBV6-1, the J call TRBJ1-2; D gene uncertain. CDR3 length: 14 amino acids. Trimming removed 2 bases from V and 0 bases from J, with 7 bases in between. Germline V gives CDR1 MNHNS, CDR2 SASEGT. In DNA, the CDR3 is TGTGCCAGCAGTGAATTCAGCTCTAACTATGGCTACACCTTC. It codes for CASSEFSSNYGYTF.

CDR3 coding DNA: TGTGCCAGCAGTTTGGTAGGGACGGGGAATCAGCCCCAGCATTTT. Amino acid sequence: CASSLVGTGNQPQHF. The chain uses TRBV27 and TRBJ1-5; TRBD1 is a possible D gene (5 bases). Trimming cost V 3 bases and J 4 bases, with 13 bases left between them. This CDR3 spans 15 amino acids. CDR1 and CDR2 (germline): MNHEY, SMNVEV (reference sequence).

The rearrangement uses TRBV6-1 and TRBJ1-1, with D unclear. V was shortened by 2 bases and J by 4 bases, with 11 bases between the two germline ends. The CDR3 covers 14 residues. In germline, CDR1 is MNHNS, CDR2 SASEGT. The CDR3 bases are TGTGCCAGCAGTGAATTAGGGTACGGCACTGAAGCTTTCTTT. Protein: CASSELGYGTEAFF.

This clone was counted a single time. The rearrangement links TRBV7-8 to TRBJ1-1, with D possibly matching TRBD1 (5 bases). Trimming removed 1 base from V and 4 bases from J, with 10 bases in between. The CDR3 is made up of 14 amino acids. The germline V gene encodes CDR1 SGHVS and CDR2 FQNEAQ. The CDR3 DNA reads as TGTGCCAGCAGCTTAGGGGGGACGGGCACTGAAGCTTTCTTT. Protein sequence: CASSLGGTGTEAFF.

V is TRBV9 and J is TRBJ2-2; D is possibly TRBD1 (5 bases). Trimming pared 4 bases from V and 3 bases from J, leaving 16 bases between. In germline, CDR1 is SGDLS, CDR2 YYNGEE. This CDR3 is built from 16 residues. CDR3 protein: CASSSSLGAYTGELFF. Written as DNA, the CDR3 is TGTGCCAGCAGCTCCAGCCTTGGGGCTTACACCGGGGAGCTGTTTTTT.

CDR3 coding DNA: TGTGCCAGCACCTACCAGGACAGGAACACCGGGGAGCTGTTTTTT. Residues: CASTYQDRNTGELFF. The V call is TRBV7-8, the J call TRBJ2-2; maybe TRBD1 (6 bases). Trimming stripped 7 bases from V and 1 base from J, with 13 bases between. The CDR3 covers 15 residues. CDR1 SGHVS and CDR2 FQNEAQ come from the germline V gene.

This rearrangement joins TRBV2 to TRBJ1-5; D uncertain. The CDR3 spans 12 residues. The V gene lost 3 bases and the J gene lost 5 bases, with 5 bases spanning the gap. Germline CDR1 SNHLY, CDR2 FYNNEI. The CDR3 DNA follows: TGTGCCAGCAGTGACGATGATCAGCCCCAGCATTTT. Amino acids: CASSDDDQPQHF.

This clone was counted a few times. This sequence joins TRBV7-8 and TRBJ1-5; TRBD1 aligns across 7 bases. The ends lost 10 bases at V and 5 bases at J; junction bases unmatched: 14. CDR1 is SGHVS and CDR2 is FQNEAQ in the germline V gene. CDR3 length: 15 amino acids. In nucleotides, the CDR3 is TGTGCCACCTCTAGACAGGGCCGACAAGATCAGCCCCAGCATTTT. Encoded protein: CATSRQGRQDQPQHF.

The J gene is TRBJ2-7, the V gene TRBV7-8; D remains ambiguous. The CDR3 sequence is 12 residues long. Deletions cut 0 bases from V and 6 bases from J, with 6 bases between. Germline loops: CDR1 SGHVS, CDR2 FQNEAQ. The CDR3 loop is CASSLASGEQYF. CDR3 DNA sequence: TGTGCCAGCAGCTTAGCGTCGGGCGAGCAGTACTTC.

This clone was found a few times. The V gene is TRBV3-1 (or the pseudogene TRBV3-2), the J gene TRBJ1-3; unclear D gene. The CDR3 is 15 residues long. The V gene's germline CDR1 is LGHDT and CDR2 YNNKEL (reference sequence). V gave up 5 bases and J gave up 4 bases, with 15 bases separating them. As DNA, the CDR3 is TGTGCCAGCAGCAAACAAGACCGGATCGGAAACACCATATATTTT. Amino acids: CASSKQDRIGNTIYF.

The rearrangement joins TRBV15 to TRBJ2-2, with unresolved D. Germline V gene sequence: CDR1 LNHNV, CDR2 YYDKDF (reference sequence). This CDR3 has 15 residues. The ends were cut back, 3 bases at V and 6 bases at J, with 14 bases in the middle. The DNA of the CDR3 is TGTGCCACCAGCAGGGATGCCTTGTCGGCCGGGGAGCTGTTTTTT. The encoded protein is CATSRDALSAGELFF.

The chain is built from TRBV6-5 and TRBJ1-2, with TRBD1 identical over 12 bases. V lost 5 bases and J lost 7; bases outside the gene matches: 8. CDR3 length: 15 amino acids. CDR1 MNHEY and CDR2 SVGAGI come from the germline V gene. CDR3 coding DNA: TGTGCCAGCAGTCCCGCCGGGACAGGGGGCGCTGGCTACACCTTC. Translating it yields CASSPAGTGGAGYTF.

DNA of the CDR3: TGTGCCAGCAGCTTGACGGGACACCAGTCACCCCTCCACTTT. Protein: CASSLTGHQSPLHF. The gene calls are TRBV5-8 and TRBJ1-6; perhaps TRBD1 as D (6 bases). Germline V CDR1 and CDR2: SGHTS, YDEGEE. The CDR3 loop spans 14 amino acids. With 1 base removed from V and 10 bases from J, the gap between germline ends came to 12 bases. Full variable domain (remainder filled in from reference TRBV5-8 and TRBJ1-6): EAGVTQSPTHLIKTRGQQATLRCSPISGHTSVYWYQQALGLGLQFLLWYDEGEERNRGNFPPRFSGRQFPNYSSELNVNALELEDSALYLCASSLTGHQSPLHFGNGTRLTVT.

This clone has at least ten counts. The gene calls are TRBV14 and TRBJ2-6, with 7 bases matching TRBD1. The V gene's germline CDR1 is SGHDN and CDR2 FVKESK. V lost 0 bases to trimming and J lost 6 bases; unmatched junction nucleotides: 14. This CDR3 region has 19 residues. Written as DNA, the CDR3 is TGTGCCAGCAGCCAAGATTCCTGGACAGGCCTCTTTGCGGCCAACGTCCTGACTTTC. Its protein is CASSQDSWTGLFAANVLTF.

This clone appeared a few times. In nucleotides, the CDR3 is TGTGCCAGCAGCCAGATCCGGGGTTTTGGTCCCGGGGAGCTGTTTTTT. Its protein is CASSQIRGFGPGELFF. The rearrangement joins TRBV14 to TRBJ2-2; D perhaps matches TRBD2 (5 bases). Germline CDR1 SGHDN, CDR2 FVKESK. Trimming took 3 bases from V and 6 from J, leaving 17 bases between them. CDR3 size: 16 residues.

V and J are TRBV6-4 and TRBJ2-7; no clear D gene. V gave up 7 bases and J gave up 4 bases, with 11 bases separating them. Germline V gene data show CDR1 as MRHNA and CDR2 as SNTAGT. This CDR3 region has 12 residues. The CDR3 DNA sequence: TGTGCCAGCACGGACGGCGATTACGAGCAGTACTTC. Translation gives CASTDGDYEQYF.

J is TRBJ1-6 and V is TRBV19; no clear D gene. From germline, CDR1 is LNHDA and CDR2 SQIVND (reference sequence). V was pared by 0 bases and J by 4 bases, with 4 bases between. CDR3 length: 14 amino acids. The CDR3 DNA sequence: TGTGCCAGTAGTATAGACCATTATAATTCACCCCTCCACTTT. Translated, it gives CASSIDHYNSPLHF.

The J gene is TRBJ2-7, the V gene TRBV6-5; TRBD2 aligns across 7 bases. The V gene end was trimmed by 8 bases and the J gene end by 6 bases; junction bases not matched to a gene: 13. CDR3 size: 14 residues. Germline V gives CDR1 MNHEY, CDR2 SVGAGI. In nucleotides, the CDR3 is TGTGCCAGCGGACTCGGGGGGATTCGCTCCGAGCAGTACTTC. This encodes CASGLGGIRSEQYF.

This chain links TRBV18 with TRBJ1-2; 9 positions match TRBD1. The CDR3 is 13 amino acids. Germline CDR1 KGHSH, CDR2 LQKENI. V gave up 6 bases and J gave up 4 bases; unmatched junction bases: 3. This CDR3 reads CASSRQGGYGYTF. The DNA of the CDR3 is TGTGCCAGCTCGAGACAGGGGGGCTATGGCTACACCTTC.

V usage is TRBV11-3 and J usage is TRBJ2-1; D ambiguous. There are 11 residues in the CDR3. Between the trimmed V and J ends, which lost 5 bases and 10 bases, there was a span of 9 bases. Per germline, CDR1 SGHNT and CDR2 YENEEA. The DNA of the CDR3 is TGTGCCAGCAGCCTCTTCAACGAGCAGTTCTTC. This sequence encodes CASSLFNEQFF.

This clone was recorded a few times. This rearrangement joins TRBV19 to TRBJ2-2; no clear D. Trimming pared 1 base from V and 1 base from J, leaving 7 bases between. The CDR3 is made up of 15 amino acids. Germline V gene data show CDR1 as LNHDA and CDR2 as SQIVND (reference sequence). CDR3 sequence: CASSIVPGNTGELFF. As DNA, the CDR3 is TGTGCCAGTAGTATAGTTCCAGGGAACACCGGGGAGCTGTTTTTT. The full variable domain, in which reference TRBV19 and TRBJ2-2 provide the parts outside the CDR3, is DGGITQSPKYLFRKEGQNVTLSCEQNLNHDAMYWYRQDPGQGLRLIYYSQIVNDFQKGDIAEGYSVSREKKESFPLTVTSAQKNPTAFYLCASSIVPGNTGELFFGEGSRLTVL.

This chain joins TRBV3-1 (or the pseudogene TRBV3-2) and TRBJ2-2, with 9 bases identical to TRBD2. This CDR3 contains 16 residues. Germline assignment: CDR1 LGHDT and CDR2 YNNKEL (reference sequence). J gave up 2 bases and V 2 bases, and 3 bases lay outside the gene matches. CDR3 in amino acids: CASSQFSGGNTGELFF. The CDR3 DNA is TGTGCCAGCAGCCAATTTAGCGGGGGAAACACCGGGGAGCTGTTTTTT.

V usage is TRBV18 and J usage is TRBJ2-7; TRBD1 matches 8 bases. CDR3 length: 14 residues. Germline CDR1 and CDR2: KGHSH and LQKENI. V trimming: 3 bases; J trimming: 7 bases; junction bases outside the gene matches: 8. The CDR3 reads CASSPGQGGWEQYF. The DNA for the CDR3 is TGTGCCAGCTCACCTGGACAGGGTGGCTGGGAGCAGTACTTC.

This chain uses TRBV6-6 with TRBJ1-2, with 8 bases matching TRBD1. V gave up 5 bases and J gave up 8 bases; unmatched junction bases: 10. The CDR3 runs 14 residues. From germline, CDR1 is MNHNY and CDR2 SVGAGI (reference sequence). CDR3 nucleotide sequence: TGTGCCAGCAGTCGACAGGGGCCTTCCGGGGGCTACACCTTC. It codes for CASSRQGPSGGYTF.

The V and J genes are TRBV19 and TRBJ2-6; tentatively, D is TRBD2 (6 bases). The germline V gene has CDR1 LNHDA and CDR2 SQIVND (reference sequence). There are 16 residues in the CDR3. Trimming removed 7 bases from V and 2 bases from J, with 15 bases in between. The CDR3 loop is CASTAGTRAGANVLTF. In DNA, the CDR3 is TGTGCCAGTACGGCAGGGACTCGGGCTGGGGCCAACGTCCTGACTTTC. Complete variable domain (other parts from reference TRBV19 and TRBJ2-6): DGGITQSPKYLFRKEGQNVTLSCEQNLNHDAMYWYRQDPGQGLRLIYYSQIVNDFQKGDIAEGYSVSREKKESFPLTVTSAQKNPTAFYLCASTAGTRAGANVLTFGAGSRLTVL.